This TCR beta chain was recorded in a study of shared clonotypes between healthy human individuals (dated by TCRdb to between 2020 and 2021). In terms of the full investigation: Three men and a couple of women, aged 18 to 49 years, made up the cohort. Blood TCR repertoires of about 5 healthy adults were deeply sequenced to estimate repertoire size and the extent of clonotype sharing between individuals. To increase sequencing depth and limit assay-specific biases, different laboratories used diverse techniques to prepare libraries and sequence TCR repertoires. Per donor, three plates each were used for CD4 naive and CD4 memory, two for CD8 naive, and one for CD8 memory. Per donor, leukapheresis produced somewhere between about 0.85 and 9.5 billion PBMCs. The paper's findings and limits, for the study overall: About 5% of naive CD4, 3% to 3.5% of naive CD8, approximately 2.2% of memory CD4, and about 0.4% of memory CD8 clonotypes were shared across four donors. Pairwise subsampling led to the expectation that sequencing depth would affect the degree of clonotype sharing among donors. Sampling was restricted to blood, and TCR repertoires in tissues likely differ from the TCR repertoires found in blood. Naive subsets generally had larger estimated clonotype richness than memory subsets. The genetic and exposure-history diversity represented was limited by the small number of donors. Rarefaction of sorted-subset datasets indicated incomplete sequencing despite the large sequencing depth. Higher generation probabilities were observed for clonotypes shared by all four sorted-subset donors than for non-shared clonotypes.

The donors were healthy, HIV-negative adults who had no recently reported acute infections or vaccinations. All donors were Caucasian adults living in Nashville, Tennessee, USA. CD4+ T cells were enriched by magnetic negative selection, after which naive cells were positively selected on CD45RA and the negative fraction was taken as the memory subset. Blood was collected by leukapheresis, and PBMCs were isolated by Ficoll-Histopaque density gradient centrifugation and then cryopreserved in liquid nitrogen vapor phase. Purity and quantity of every magnetically sorted T cell population were checked by analytical flow cytometry. Genomic DNA was isolated from each sorted fraction and quantified by UV absorbance on a Nanodrop 2000c. The germline ends are 3 bases apart after V is trimmed by 1 base and J by 1 base. Taken from cysteine to phenylalanine, the CDR3 has 13 residues. Only the CDR3 DNA stays, 39 bases, in frame from base 1. Based on the germline V gene, the CDR1 and CDR2 sequences are SNHLY and FYNNEI.

TCR CDR3 regions were amplified from genomic DNA by multiplex PCR using the deep immunoSEQ assay. For each cell subset, the extracted genomic DNA was distributed evenly across all wells of several immunoSEQ 96-well plates, and each plate served as one replicate. For sorted subsets, roughly 200 ng of genomic DNA, equivalent to 25,000 to 35,000 T cell genomes, went into each replicate PCR. The purified libraries were quantified using a Qubit 3.0 fluorometer, sized with a Bioanalyzer 2100, and then quantified again using the KAPA Library Quantification kit. Every immunoSEQ 96-well plate was sequenced on a dedicated single-read 150-cycle Illumina NextSeq 550 flow cell. Per the source publication's procedure: Because the immunoSEQ output held only junctional sequences and lacked quality scores, the filtering could not match the filtering applied to full-length reads. Sequences were annotated with PyIR, a Python wrapper for IgBLAST v1.9, using IMGT germline references to assign V/J genes and CDR3. Reads were filtered out if the reads had weak V/J assignments (E-value above 1e-6), no CDR3, stop codons, out-of-frame junctions, or ambiguous translated residues. V3J clonotypes were defined by identical inferred V gene, J gene, and CDR3 amino acid sequence. The percentage overlap between two repertoires was calculated by dividing the number of shared unique clonotypes by the size of the smaller repertoire. RTK rarefaction, the Chao1 estimator, and Recon v2.1 estimates of unobserved clonotypes were used to assess repertoire richness. Generation probabilities were computed with OLGA for all TCRbeta clonotypes obtained by the gDNA method from a handful of donors. TCRdb's version of the immuneACCESS table is confined to in-frame rearrangements and falls short of the full clone set. An unresolved V gene accounts for under half of the shortfall where checked; the remainder is of unknown origin. Clone size and V and J calls were adopted from that table, with D and trimming inferred from the DNA. In all, the sample holds over 850,000 clones, and around 82% of those were seen once. The ten biggest clones cover around 0.47% of the sample.

This clone was counted between two and nine times. It lacks a known antigen. Base qualities are missing; no much larger clone stands one base away. The receptor comes from a man aged 18 to 29 in good health. Some clones in this sample may be carry-over from other donors' samples. The rearrangement joined TRBV2 to TRBJ2-3; the D gene cannot be named for sure. Sequencing was performed on memory CD4+ T cells from PBMCs. The cell subset or site label, read with the paper, signifies: CD45RA-negative fraction. The CDR3 region reads CASSEGGTDTQYF. The DNA sequence is TGTGCCAGCAGTGAAGGTGGCACAGATACGCAGTATTTT. The reference TRBV2 and TRBJ2-3 proteins fill in what lies around the CDR3, so the full variable domain reads EPEVTQTPSHQVTQMGQEVILRCVPISNHLYFYWYRQILGQKVEFLVSFYNNEISEKSEIFDDQFSVERPDGSNFTLKIRSTKLEDSAMYFCASSEGGTDTQYFGPGTRLTVL.